The TCR beta chain described here comes from a study of read filtering for tumor transcriptome and immune sequencing. Details on this clonotype: Given a far larger clone just one base away, this is likely a sequencing read error.

The CDR3 has 12 amino acids. Looked up from germline, CDR1 is SGHVS and CDR2 is FNYEAQ. The library was built from about 400 ng RNA with molecular barcoded adaptors for alpha/delta and beta/gamma chains. Each CDR3 protein gets one entry after TCRdb re-called the reads with MiXCR. The repertoire holds fewer than 45,000 distinct CDR3 sequences, with about 11% as singletons. This TCR was sampled from a donor at least 40 years old with multiple myeloma. This chain joins TRBV7-6 and TRBJ2-1, with no clear D. Sequencing was performed on a population of CD138-negative cells sorted from bone marrow. The CDR3 sequence: CASSLVSNEQSF. CDR3 in DNA: TGTGCCAGCAGCTTAGTAAGCAATGAGCAGTCCTTC.